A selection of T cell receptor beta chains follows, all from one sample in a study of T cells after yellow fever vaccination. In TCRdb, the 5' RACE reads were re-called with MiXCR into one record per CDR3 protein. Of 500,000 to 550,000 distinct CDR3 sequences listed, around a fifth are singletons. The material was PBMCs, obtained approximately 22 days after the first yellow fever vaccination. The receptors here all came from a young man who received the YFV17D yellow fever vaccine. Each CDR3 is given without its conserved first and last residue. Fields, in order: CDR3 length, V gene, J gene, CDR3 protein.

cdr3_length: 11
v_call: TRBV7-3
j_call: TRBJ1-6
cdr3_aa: ASSRIQWTPLH

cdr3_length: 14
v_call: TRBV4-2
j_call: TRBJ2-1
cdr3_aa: ASGTSGGLSYNEQF

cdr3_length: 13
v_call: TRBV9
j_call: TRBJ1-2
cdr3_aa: ASSVDGTPANGYT

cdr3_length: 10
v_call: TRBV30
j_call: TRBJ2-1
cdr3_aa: AWSYSGNEQF

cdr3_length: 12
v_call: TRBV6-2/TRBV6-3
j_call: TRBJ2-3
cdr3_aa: ASSNRDLADTQY

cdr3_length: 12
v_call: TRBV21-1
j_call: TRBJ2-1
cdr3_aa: ASSRGWSYNEQF

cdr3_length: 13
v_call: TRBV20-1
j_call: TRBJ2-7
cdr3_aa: SARDYGGGVYEQY

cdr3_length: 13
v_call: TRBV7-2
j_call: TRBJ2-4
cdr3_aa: ASSSPHWLNNIQY

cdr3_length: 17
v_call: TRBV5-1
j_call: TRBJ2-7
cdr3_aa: ASSLGQDDYLQPRSGQY

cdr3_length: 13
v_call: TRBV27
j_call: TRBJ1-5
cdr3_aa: ASSRAASYNQPQH

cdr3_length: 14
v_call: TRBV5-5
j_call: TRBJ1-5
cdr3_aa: ASSKVPGGWNQPQH

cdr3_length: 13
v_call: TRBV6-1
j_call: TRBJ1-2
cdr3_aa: ASSLNRAPNYGYT

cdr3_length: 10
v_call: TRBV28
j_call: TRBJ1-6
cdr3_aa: ASSFLGDWLH

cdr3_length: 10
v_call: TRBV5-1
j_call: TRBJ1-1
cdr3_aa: ASSFYGFTPF

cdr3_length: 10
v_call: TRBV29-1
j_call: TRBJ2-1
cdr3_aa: SGASGPNEQF

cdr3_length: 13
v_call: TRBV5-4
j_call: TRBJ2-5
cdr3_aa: ASSLRDGSKETQY

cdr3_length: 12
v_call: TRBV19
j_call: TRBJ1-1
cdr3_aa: ASTPGPAVTEAF

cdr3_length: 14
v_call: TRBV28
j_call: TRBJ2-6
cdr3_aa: ASGGTPTSGANVLT

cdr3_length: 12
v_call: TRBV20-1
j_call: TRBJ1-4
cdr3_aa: SARKTGLGEKLF

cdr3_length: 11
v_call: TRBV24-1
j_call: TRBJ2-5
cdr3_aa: ATSGDSQETQY